This TCR beta chain was retrieved from a study of neoadjuvant nivolumab and ipilimumab in lung cancer. The CDR3 loop spans 14 amino acids. The V segment lost 4 bases and the J segment 7 bases; nucleotides outside the gene matches: 7. Germline CDR1 is SEHNR and CDR2 is FQNEAQ (reference sequence). For this clone: Its antigen is unidentified.

General study findings and limits: From pretherapy to surgery, tumor richness and clonality rose with dual therapy. TCR richness and clonality were higher in tumors than adjacent uninvolved lung.

TCRdb's table, derived via immunoSEQ multiplex PCR, lists solely in-frame clones and lacks some. The sample contains about 18,000 clones, around 79% of which appear only once. The sequence came from an adult with non-small cell lung cancer. Sequences were derived from tumor tissue, sampled after neoadjuvant nivolumab, alone or with ipilimumab, at or shortly before surgery. The V gene is TRBV7-9, the J gene TRBJ1-1; TRBD1 aligns across 9 bases. The CDR3 DNA reads TGTGCCAGCAGCTGGCGTACAGGGGGCGTTGAAGCTTTCTTT. As protein: CASSWRTGGVEAFF.